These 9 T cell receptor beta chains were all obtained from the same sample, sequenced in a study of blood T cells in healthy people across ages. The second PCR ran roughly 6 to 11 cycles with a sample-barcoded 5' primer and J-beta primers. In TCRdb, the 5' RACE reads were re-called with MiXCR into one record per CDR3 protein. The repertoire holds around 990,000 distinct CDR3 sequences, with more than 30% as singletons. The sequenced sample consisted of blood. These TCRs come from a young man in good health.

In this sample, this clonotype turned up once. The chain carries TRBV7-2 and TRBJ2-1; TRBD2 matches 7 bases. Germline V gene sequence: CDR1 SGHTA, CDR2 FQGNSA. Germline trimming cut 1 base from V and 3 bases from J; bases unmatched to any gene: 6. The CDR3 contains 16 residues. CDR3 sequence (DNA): TGTGCCAGCAGCTTAGGAGGGACTAATATCTACAATGAGCAGTTCTTC. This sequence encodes CASSLGGTNIYNEQFF.

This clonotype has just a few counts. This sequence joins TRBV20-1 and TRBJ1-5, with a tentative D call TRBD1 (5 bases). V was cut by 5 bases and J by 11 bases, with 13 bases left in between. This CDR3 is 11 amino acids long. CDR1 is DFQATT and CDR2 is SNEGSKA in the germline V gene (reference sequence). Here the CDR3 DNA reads TGCAGTGCTGGCCCGACAGAGGCCCAGCATTTT. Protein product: CSAGPTEAQHF.

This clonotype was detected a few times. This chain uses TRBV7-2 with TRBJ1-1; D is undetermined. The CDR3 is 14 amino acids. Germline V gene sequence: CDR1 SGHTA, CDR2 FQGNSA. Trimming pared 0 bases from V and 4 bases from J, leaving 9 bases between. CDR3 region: CASSLARESTEAFF. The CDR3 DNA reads TGTGCCAGCAGCTTAGCGAGGGAAAGCACTGAAGCTTTCTTT.

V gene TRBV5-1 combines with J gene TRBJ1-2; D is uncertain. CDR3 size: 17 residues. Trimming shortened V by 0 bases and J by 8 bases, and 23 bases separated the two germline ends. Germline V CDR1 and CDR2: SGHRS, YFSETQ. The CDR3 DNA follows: TGCGCCAGCAGCTTGGCGTACATGGAGATGCCGGTCTTCGGCTACACCTTC. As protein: CASSLAYMEMPVFGYTF. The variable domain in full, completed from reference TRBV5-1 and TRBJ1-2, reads KAGVTQTPRYLIKTRGQQVTLSCSPISGHRSVSWYQQTPGQGLQFLFEYFSETQRNKGNFPGRFSGRQFSNSRSEMNVSTLELGDSALYLCASSLAYMEMPVFGYTFGSGTRLTVV.

CDR3 nucleotides: TGCGCCAGCAGCGTCGGACCGGGCAATCAGCCCCAGCATTTT. Amino acids: CASSVGPGNQPQHF. The chain joins TRBV5-1 to TRBJ1-5, with D unclear. The germline gives CDR1 SGHRS, CDR2 YFSETQ. The germline V and J ends were trimmed by 4 bases and 2 bases, with 10 bases remaining between them. This CDR3 comprises 14 residues.

The CDR3 spells CSVAARPWGTDTQYF. CDR3 bases: TGCAGCGTTGCGGCCCGACCGTGGGGGACAGATACGCAGTATTTT. The rearrangement links TRBV29-1 to TRBJ2-3; either TRBD1 or TRBD2 may fit D (5 bases each). Germline loops: CDR1 SQVTM, CDR2 ANQGSEA. V was clipped by 4 bases and J by 3 bases, with 17 bases between them. CDR3 size: 15 residues.

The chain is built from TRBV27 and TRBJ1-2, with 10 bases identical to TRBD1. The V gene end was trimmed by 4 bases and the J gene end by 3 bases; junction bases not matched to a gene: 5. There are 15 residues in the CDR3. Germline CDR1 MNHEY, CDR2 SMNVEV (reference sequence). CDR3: CASSWGTGAYYGYTF. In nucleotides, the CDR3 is TGTGCCAGCAGTTGGGGGACAGGGGCCTACTATGGCTACACCTTC.

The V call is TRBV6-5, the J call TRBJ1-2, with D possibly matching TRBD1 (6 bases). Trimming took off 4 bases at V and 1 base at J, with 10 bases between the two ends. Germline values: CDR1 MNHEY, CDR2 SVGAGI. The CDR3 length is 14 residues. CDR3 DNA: TGTGCCAGCAGTTTCGGCAGGGGTAACTATGGCTACACCTTC. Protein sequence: CASSFGRGNYGYTF.

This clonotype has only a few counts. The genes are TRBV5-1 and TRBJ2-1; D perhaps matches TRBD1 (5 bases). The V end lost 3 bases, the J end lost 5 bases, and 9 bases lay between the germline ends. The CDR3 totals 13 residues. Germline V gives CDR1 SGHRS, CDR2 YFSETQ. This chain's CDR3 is CASSWLQDNEQFF. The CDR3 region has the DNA TGCGCCAGCAGCTGGCTACAGGACAATGAGCAGTTCTTC. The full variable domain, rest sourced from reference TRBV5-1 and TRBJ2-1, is KAGVTQTPRYLIKTRGQQVTLSCSPISGHRSVSWYQQTPGQGLQFLFEYFSETQRNKGNFPGRFSGRQFSNSRSEMNVSTLELGDSALYLCASSWLQDNEQFFGPGTRLTVL.